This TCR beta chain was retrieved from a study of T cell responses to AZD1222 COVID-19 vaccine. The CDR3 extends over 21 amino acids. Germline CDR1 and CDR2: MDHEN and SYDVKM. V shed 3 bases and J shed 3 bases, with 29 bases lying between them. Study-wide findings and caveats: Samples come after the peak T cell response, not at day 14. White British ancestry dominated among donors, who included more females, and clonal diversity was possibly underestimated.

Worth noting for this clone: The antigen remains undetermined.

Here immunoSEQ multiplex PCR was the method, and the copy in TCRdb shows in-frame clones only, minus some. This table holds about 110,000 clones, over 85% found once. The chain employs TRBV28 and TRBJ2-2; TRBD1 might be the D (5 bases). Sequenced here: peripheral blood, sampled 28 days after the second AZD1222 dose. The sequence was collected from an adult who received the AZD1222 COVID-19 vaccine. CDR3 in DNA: TGTGCCAGCAGTTTCGGGTTCGCTCTCTTTGTCCCAAGCAGGGACACCGGGGAGCTGTTTTTT. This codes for CASSFGFALFVPSRDTGELFF.